The 6 T cell receptor beta chains below come from one sample, sequenced in a study of blood T cell repertoires in COVID-19. Libraries were prepared by immunoSEQ multiplex PCR; TCRdb keeps only in-frame clonotypes and omits some of them. The sample lists about 190,000 clones; almost 80% were seen once. The sequenced material came from peripheral blood. These TCRs come from a man aged 55 to 70 with active or convalescent COVID-19.

This clone was observed a single time. The chain combines TRBV5-1 with TRBJ2-1; the match to TRBD2 covers 7 bases. Germline values: CDR1 SGHRS, CDR2 YFSETQ. The V and J ends lost 2 bases and 9 bases, in that order; junction bases with no gene match: 8. This CDR3 contains 14 residues. In DNA, the CDR3 is TGCGCCAGCAGCTTCGGACTAGGGACGGGTGAGCAGTTCTTC. Its protein product is CASSFGLGTGEQFF.

The chain carries TRBV5-1 and TRBJ1-2; a possible D gene is TRBD1 (6 bases). This CDR3 is built from 13 residues. Trimming removed 5 bases from V and 3 bases from J, with 11 bases in between. Germline assignment: CDR1 SGHRS and CDR2 YFSETQ. The CDR3 DNA reads TGCGCCAGCAGTATGAGGACAGACTATGGCTACACCTTC. Translated, it gives CASSMRTDYGYTF.

The chain recombines TRBV7-9 with TRBJ2-5; a possible D gene is TRBD1 (5 bases). Trimming removed 2 bases from V and 5 bases from J, with 12 bases in between. The CDR3 is 14 amino acids. Germline V gene sequence: CDR1 SEHNR, CDR2 FQNEAQ (reference sequence). CDR3 amino acids: CASSLRGLRETQYF. For the CDR3, the DNA is TGTGCCAGCAGCTTAAGGGGATTGCGGGAGACCCAGTACTTC.

The rearrangement joins TRBV7-3 to TRBJ2-3; D remains ambiguous. V dropped 4 bases and J dropped 0 bases, with 2 bases sitting between them. The CDR3 sequence is 12 residues long. Germline CDR1 reads SGHTA; CDR2 reads FQGTGA. CDR3 sequence reads: CASSSSTDTQYF. The CDR3 DNA is TGTGCCAGCAGCTCTAGCACAGATACGCAGTATTTT.

The chain joins TRBV27 to TRBJ2-3; D gene unclear. The V and J ends lost 6 bases and 4 bases respectively, with 17 bases between them. This CDR3 has 15 residues. The germline V gene has CDR1 MNHEY and CDR2 SMNVEV (reference sequence). Here the CDR3 reads CASRSKAWVSDTQYF. The CDR3 coding sequence is TGTGCCAGCAGATCTAAAGCGTGGGTCTCAGATACGCAGTATTTT.

For this clone: The sample holds other DNA sequences that translate to the same CDR3. This sequence joins TRBV27 and TRBJ2-7; 9 nucleotides line up with TRBD1. Germline V CDR1 and CDR2: MNHEY, SMNVEV (reference sequence). CDR3 length: 13 residues. The V gene end was trimmed by 5 bases and the J gene end by 2 bases; junction bases not matched to a gene: 1. CDR3 coding DNA: TGTGCCAGCAGTAGACAGGGGGCCTACGAGCAGTACTTC. Protein: CASSRQGAYEQYF.